The rows below give T cell receptor beta chains drawn from one sample of a study of control samples from healthy donors and cancer patients. Produced via immunoSEQ multiplex PCR; TCRdb's table is partial and in-frame only. The sample yields 100,000 to 150,000 clones, around 90% seen once. The sample comprised blood. These receptors were taken from a man aged 35 to 55 in good health. The CDR3 runs from the conserved cysteine through the conserved F or W. D genes are given only for firm matches. Clone size is not always given. Where it is, it says once, few, many or a class for expanded clones.

-,-,TRBJ2-2,TRBV4-1,CASSQDQLTGELFF,TGCGCCAGCAGCCAAGATCAGTTAACCGGGGAGCTGTTTTTT
-,-,TRBJ2-3,TRBV7-9,CASSLTHADTQYF,TGTGCCAGCAGCTTAACTCACGCAGATACGCAGTATTTT
-,-,TRBJ2-5,TRBV9,CASSKLPGGQETQYF,TGTGCCAGCAGCAAACTCCCCGGAGGTCAAGAGACCCAGTACTTC
-,TRBD2,TRBJ2-7,TRBV11-2,CASSVIGGVGYEQYF,TGTGCCAGCAGCGTCATTGGGGGGGTTGGGTACGAGCAGTACTTC
-,-,TRBJ2-7,TRBV27,CASSSRYEQYF,TGTGCCAGCAGTTCCCGCTACGAGCAGTACTTC
-,TRBD1,TRBJ1-2,TRBV5-6,CASSFLGQGFRYGYTF,TGTGCCAGCAGCTTTCTAGGACAGGGGTTCCGGTATGGCTACACCTTC
-,TRBD1,TRBJ1-2,TRBV10-3,CAITPGTGGYGYTF,TGTGCCATCACTCCCGGGACAGGGGGCTATGGCTACACCTTC
-,TRBD1,TRBJ1-1,TRBV28,CASTQQGAGNTEAFF,TGTGCCAGCACCCAACAGGGGGCAGGAAACACTGAAGCTTTCTTT
-,-,TRBJ2-3,TRBV27,CASSPTRGTDTQYF,TGTGCCAGCAGTCCGACCAGGGGTACAGATACGCAGTATTTT
-,-,TRBJ1-5,TRBV5-5,CASSFDGRSNQPQHF,TGTGCCAGCAGCTTTGATGGGAGGAGCAATCAGCCCCAGCATTTT
-,-,TRBJ1-2,TRBV12-3/TRBV12-4,CASSWTKDGYTF,TGTGCCAGCAGTTGGACAAAAGATGGCTACACCTTC
-,-,TRBJ1-1,TRBV3-1/TRBV3-2,CASSQDSGEGAAFF,TGTGCCAGCAGCCAAGATTCAGGGGAAGGGGCAGCTTTCTTT
-,-,TRBJ2-1,TRBV4-1,CASSQASHSYNEQFF,TGCGCCAGCAGCCAAGCTAGCCACTCCTACAATGAGCAGTTCTTC
-,-,TRBJ2-7,TRBV25-1,CASSGTESSYEQYF,TGTGCCAGCAGTGGAACAGAGTCATCCTACGAGCAGTACTTC
-,-,TRBJ2-5,TRBV19,CASSRGASGQETQYF,TGTGCCAGTAGCCGGGGGGCTAGCGGTCAAGAGACCCAGTACTTC
once,TRBD2,TRBJ2-3,TRBV5-1,CASRTSGGTDTQYF,TGCGCCAGCAGGACTAGCGGGGGCACAGATACGCAGTATTTT
once,-,TRBJ2-7,TRBV15,CATSGEGAYEQYF,TGTGCCACCTCAGGGGAGGGGGCCTACGAGCAGTACTTC
-,TRBD1,TRBJ2-5,TRBV30,CAWTVPGTGVGKTQYF,TGTGCCTGGACCGTGCCCGGGACAGGGGTGGGAAAGACCCAGTACTTC
-,TRBD1,TRBJ2-5,TRBV5-6,CASSTAGTGAETQYF,TGTGCCAGCAGCACAGCCGGGACAGGGGCCGAGACCCAGTACTTC
few,TRBD1,TRBJ2-2,TRBV7-6,CASSPGDRNTGELFF,TGTGCCAGCAGCCCAGGGGACAGAAACACCGGGGAGCTGTTTTTT
-,TRBD1,TRBJ1-1,TRBV7-3,CASSSGGEAFF,TGTGCCAGCAGCTCAGGGGGGGAAGCTTTCTTT
-,TRBD1,TRBJ1-2,TRBV5-8,CASSPRGTGDYGYTF,TGTGCCAGCAGCCCGAGGGGGACAGGGGACTATGGCTACACCTTC
-,-,TRBJ2-6,TRBV24-1,CATSDSPHLGESSGANVLTF,TGTGCCACCAGTGACTCCCCACATTTGGGGGAGAGCTCTGGGGCCAACGTCCTGACTTTC
once,TRBD2,TRBJ2-1,TRBV5-6,CASSLDPGGQFF,TGTGCCAGCAGCTTGGATCCGGGGGGTCAGTTCTTC
-,-,TRBJ1-1,TRBV7-9,CASSPFGGPRAFF,TGTGCCAGCAGCCCCTTTGGGGGTCCGAGAGCTTTCTTT